Shown below are 22 T cell receptor beta chains from a single sample sequenced in a study of cytomegalovirus exposure and HLA in healthy donors. A multiplex PCR was run with 60 Vbeta primers and 13 Jbeta primers. This table comes from immunoSEQ multiplex PCR, and its TCRdb copy is limited to in-frame clones, with some not included. This table lists 100,000 to 150,000 clones. The sequenced material came from PBMCs. The receptors come from a man younger than 45 in good health and CMV-seronegative.

The rearrangement links TRBV7-9 to TRBJ2-7, with a possible D match to TRBD1 (6 bases). The CDR3 has 14 amino acids. Trimming took 1 base from V and 3 from J, leaving 10 bases between them. Germline lookup yields CDR1 SEHNR and CDR2 FQNEAQ (reference sequence). The CDR3: CASSLVQGNYEQYF. The CDR3 bases are TGTGCCAGCAGCTTAGTTCAGGGGAACTACGAGCAGTACTTC. Supplemented by reference TRBV7-9 and TRBJ2-7, the full variable domain reads DTGVSQNPRHKITKRGQNVTFRCDPISEHNRLYWYRQTLGQGPEFLTYFQNEAQLEKSRLLSDRFSAERPKGSFSTLEIQRTEQGDSAMYLCASSLVQGNYEQYFGPGTRLTVT.

This chain uses TRBV4-1 with TRBJ2-1; 7 nucleotides agree with TRBD2. The CDR3 consists of 17 residues. With 3 bases clipped from V and 3 bases from J, the junction kept 11 bases outside the gene matches. Looked up from germline, CDR1 is MGHRA and CDR2 is YSYEKL. The CDR3 DNA sequence: TGCGCCAGCAGCCAGGATTTGCCTAGCGGCCTCTACAATGAGCAGTTCTTC. Its translation is CASSQDLPSGLYNEQFF.

V gene TRBV4-1 combines with J gene TRBJ1-4; D perhaps matches TRBD1 (5 bases). V was clipped by 1 base and J by 7 bases, with 19 bases between them. Germline V gene data show CDR1 as MGHRA and CDR2 as YSYEKL. This CDR3 spans 17 amino acids. CDR3 residues: CASSQAGGGLMGEKLFF. Here the CDR3 DNA reads TGCGCCAGCAGCCAAGCTGGGGGGGGACTAATGGGTGAAAAACTGTTTTTT.

The chain employs TRBV29-1 and TRBJ1-4; tentatively, D is TRBD1 (5 bases). The CDR3 length is 16 residues. V lost 7 bases, J lost 4 bases, and 22 bases lay in between. Looked up from germline, CDR1 is SQVTM and CDR2 is ANQGSEA. The CDR3 sequence: CSAGSGAGVNNEKLFF. The CDR3, as DNA: TGCAGCGCGGGAAGCGGGGCCGGTGTAAATAATGAAAAACTGTTTTTT.

The rearrangement links TRBV28 to TRBJ2-5; D remains ambiguous. TRBJ2-7 matches the DNA end more closely, so the J call is doubtful. The germline V gene encodes CDR1 MDHEN and CDR2 SYDVKM. CDR3 length: 14 amino acids. CDR3 region: CASSPVVHSYEQYF. The CDR3, as DNA: TGTGCCAGCAGTCCGGTTGTCCACTCCTACGAGCAGTACTTC.

V usage is TRBV6-5 and J usage is TRBJ2-3; 7 nucleotides align to TRBD2. Per the germline V gene, CDR1 is MNHEY and CDR2 is SVGAGI. V shed 2 bases and J 6 bases; nucleotides not matched to a gene: 8. CDR3 size: 15 residues. CDR3 sequence: CASSYDGRPGDTQYF. CDR3 in DNA: TGTGCCAGCAGTTACGACGGGAGGCCTGGGGATACGCAGTATTTT.

The chain recombines TRBV6-1 with TRBJ1-2; a weak D match, TRBD1 (6 bases). The CDR3 contains 14 residues. Germline V CDR1 and CDR2: MNHNS, SASEGT. Between the trimmed V and J ends, which lost 3 bases and 3 bases, there was a span of 11 bases. The CDR3 spells CASSEGAQDYGYTF. The CDR3 nucleotides are TGTGCCAGCAGTGAGGGGGCGCAAGACTATGGCTACACCTTC.

The CDR3 sequence: CAISEWEGKFF. The CDR3 nucleotides read TGTGCCATCAGTGAGTGGGAGGGAAAGTTCTTC. This chain joins TRBV10-3 and TRBJ2-1; TRBD2 matches 7 bases. CDR1 and CDR2 (germline): ENHRY, SYGVKD. V shed 1 base, J shed 14 bases, and the junction held 2 bases outside the gene matches. This CDR3 is 11 amino acids long.

The chain couples TRBV6-6 to TRBJ1-1; 7 bases agree with TRBD1. V dropped 5 bases and J dropped 11; count of bases not matched to a gene: 20. CDR1 is MNHNY and CDR2 is SVGAGI in the germline V gene (reference sequence). The CDR3 runs to 16 residues. This CDR3 reads CASSPLTRDRKFSAFF. The CDR3 DNA reads as TGTGCCAGCAGTCCCCTGACCCGGGACAGAAAATTTTCGGCTTTCTTT.

V usage is TRBV30 and J usage is TRBJ2-1; D might be TRBD2 (6 bases). The V end was cut by 5 bases, the J end by 7 bases, with 18 bases between. Germline loops: CDR1 GTSNPN, CDR2 SVGIG (reference sequence). The CDR3 is made up of 14 amino acids. Here the CDR3 DNA reads TGTGCCTGGCAGTTAGCGGTTAGGGGAAATGAGCAGTTCTTC. As protein: CAWQLAVRGNEQFF.

V usage is TRBV7-2 and J usage is TRBJ2-3; TRBD2 agrees at 11 bases. The CDR3 runs 17 residues. Germline trimming cut 1 base from V and 6 bases from J; bases unmatched to any gene: 9. Germline V gene sequence: CDR1 SGHTA, CDR2 FQGNSA. The CDR3 is CASSLGTSGRVTDTQYF. CDR3 DNA sequence: TGTGCCAGCAGCTTAGGAACTAGCGGGAGAGTCACGGATACGCAGTATTTT.

The V gene is TRBV9, the J gene TRBJ2-1; TRBD2 matches 10 bases. The CDR3 spans 16 residues. After removal of 2 bases from V and 4 bases from J, the junction contained 6 bases not matched to a gene. Germline V lookup: CDR1 SGDLS, CDR2 YYNGEE. CDR3 protein: CASSVGGTSEYNEQFF. CDR3 coding DNA: TGTGCCAGCAGCGTGGGGGGGACTAGCGAGTACAATGAGCAGTTCTTC.

The chain combines TRBV28 with TRBJ1-1; TRBD1 matches at 9 bases. CDR3 length: 14 amino acids. Germline loops: CDR1 MDHEN, CDR2 SYDVKM. With 6 bases clipped from V and 7 bases from J, the junction kept 9 bases outside the gene matches. The CDR3 protein is CASREQGASIEAFF. CDR3 DNA: TGTGCCAGCAGGGAACAGGGGGCGAGTATTGAAGCTTTCTTT.

The chain couples TRBV5-4 to TRBJ1-1, with TRBD1 matching 10 bases. J gave up 5 bases and V 4 bases, and 8 bases lay outside the gene matches. Per germline, CDR1 SGHNT and CDR2 YYREEE (reference sequence). The CDR3 extends over 15 amino acids. The CDR3 protein is CASSATGQGLTEAFF. The DNA of the CDR3 is TGTGCCAGCAGCGCGACGGGACAGGGGTTAACTGAAGCTTTCTTT.

This sequence joins TRBV6-5 and TRBJ2-3; 7 positions agree with TRBD1. Trimming at V came to 4 bases and at J to 2 bases, leaving 6 bases not matched to a gene. The germline V gene has CDR1 MNHEY and CDR2 SVGAGI. There are 15 residues in the CDR3. The CDR3 loop reads CASSSGTDFTDTQYF. CDR3 DNA: TGTGCCAGCAGTTCAGGGACAGACTTCACAGATACGCAGTATTTT.

This chain joins TRBV5-1 and TRBJ1-2; 8 bases align to TRBD1. The CDR3 has 15 amino acids. The junction had 10 bases not matched to a gene; V was cut back by 4 bases and J by 5 bases. The V gene's germline CDR1 is SGHRS and CDR2 YFSETQ. The CDR3 bases are TGCGCCAGCAGCCCCAGCCCGGGACAGGAATATGGCTACACCTTC. Its translation is CASSPSPGQEYGYTF.

The genes are TRBV30 and TRBJ1-5, with unresolved D. V gave up 3 bases and J gave up 0 bases, with 9 bases separating them. The CDR3 sequence is 14 residues long. Looked up from germline, CDR1 is GTSNPN and CDR2 is SVGIG (reference sequence). The CDR3 loop reads CAWSDMNSNQPQHF. The DNA for the CDR3 is TGTGCCTGGAGCGACATGAATAGCAATCAGCCCCAGCATTTT.

J is TRBJ2-7 and V is TRBV11-1; the match to TRBD1 covers 9 bases. The V gene's germline CDR1 is SGHAT and CDR2 FQDESV (reference sequence). Unmatched junction bases numbered 7, after V lost 5 bases and J lost 5 bases. The CDR3 length is 14 residues. CDR3 in DNA: TGTGCCAGCAGCCTTGGACAGGGGAGCGACGAGCAGTACTTC. This gives the protein CASSLGQGSDEQYF.

The chain links TRBV19 to TRBJ2-2; 8 nucleotides align to TRBD1. Germline values: CDR1 LNHDA, CDR2 SQIVND (reference sequence). The V gene end was trimmed by 10 bases and the J gene end by 5 bases; junction bases not matched to a gene: 12. This CDR3 spans 15 amino acids. This CDR3 reads CATERRRGRTGELFF. CDR3 coding DNA: TGTGCCACAGAAAGGCGCAGGGGGCGAACCGGGGAGCTGTTTTTT.

V and J are TRBV30 and TRBJ1-6, with 8 bases fitting TRBD1. J was trimmed by 9 bases and V by 0 bases; bases with no gene match: 10. The CDR3 length is 16 residues. In germline, CDR1 is GTSNPN, CDR2 SVGIG (reference sequence). DNA for the CDR3: TGTGCCTGGAGTGTATCTGGACAGGGAGGGGGTTCACCCCTCCACTTT. Translated, it gives CAWSVSGQGGGSPLHF.

The V call is TRBV14, the J call TRBJ2-3, with TRBD2 identical over 7 bases. V lost 4 bases to trimming and J lost 2 bases; unmatched junction nucleotides: 6. CDR3 length equals 15 residues. Per the germline V gene, CDR1 is SGHDN and CDR2 is FVKESK. The DNA of the CDR3 is TGTGCCAGCAGCCCCGCGGGAGTTCCCACAGATACGCAGTATTTT. The encoded protein is CASSPAGVPTDTQYF.

The gene calls are TRBV4-2 and TRBJ2-1; TRBD2 is a possible D gene (5 bases). The germline V gene encodes CDR1 LGHNA and CDR2 YNFKEQ. Trimming shortened V by 5 bases and J by 9 bases, and 14 bases separated the two germline ends. The CDR3 totals 13 residues. The CDR3 here is CASSGGLVPEQFF. CDR3 nucleotide sequence: TGTGCCAGCAGCGGAGGTCTTGTCCCTGAGCAGTTCTTC.